Listed below are T cell receptor beta chains from one sample, sequenced in a study of control samples from healthy donors and cancer patients. This table comes from immunoSEQ multiplex PCR, and its TCRdb copy is limited to in-frame clones, with some not included. This repertoire shows about 130,000 clones, 92% found once; its top ten account for 2.1%. What was sequenced was blood. Receptor source: a woman aged 50 to 60 in good health. The CDR3 runs from the conserved cysteine through the conserved F or W. D genes are given only for firm matches. Size is omitted from some rows. Given values are once, few, many or a class for expanded clones.

J gene | V gene | D gene | clone size | CDR3 length | CDR3 protein | CDR3 DNA
TRBJ1-1 | TRBV6-1 | . | . | 15 | CASSEDRSTNTEAFF | TGTGCCAGCAGTGAAGACCGATCAACCAACACTGAAGCTTTCTTT
TRBJ1-2 | TRBV19 | . | few | 12 | CASSWQGGGYTF | TGTGCCAGTAGTTGGCAGGGTGGTGGCTACACCTTC
TRBJ1-5 | TRBV19 | TRBD1 | . | 15 | CASSLRWTGRQPQHF | TGTGCCAGTAGTCTGAGATGGACAGGGCGACAGCCCCAGCATTTT
TRBJ1-3 | TRBV18 | . | . | 16 | CASSPSVRTSGNTIYF | TGTGCCAGCTCACCATCGGTTCGGACCAGTGGAAACACCATATATTTT
TRBJ1-5 | TRBV19 | . | . | 13 | CASSMERLQPQHF | TGTGCCAGTAGTATGGAGAGGCTTCAGCCCCAGCATTTT
TRBJ1-1 | TRBV4-1 | . | . | 14 | CASSQGPSNTEAFF | TGCGCCAGCAGCCAAGGGCCGTCAAACACTGAAGCTTTCTTT
TRBJ2-3 | TRBV19 | TRBD2 | . | 16 | CASSMGRGAPTDTQYF | TGTGCCAGTAGTATGGGGCGGGGGGCCCCCACAGATACGCAGTATTTT
TRBJ2-3 | TRBV7-9 | TRBD2 | once | 17 | CASSPTSGGRGTDTQYF | TGTGCCAGCAGCCCGACTAGCGGGGGGCGCGGCACAGATACGCAGTATTTT
TRBJ1-3 | TRBV7-8 | TRBD1 | . | 14 | CASSPRTGRNTIYF | TGTGCCAGCAGCCCCCGGACAGGAAGAAACACCATATATTTT
TRBJ1-4 | TRBV4-1 | . | . | 16 | CASSQDSGLFREKLFF | TGCGCCAGCAGCCAAGATTCAGGCCTCTTCAGAGAAAAACTGTTTTTT
TRBJ2-2 | TRBV5-4 | . | . | 14 | CASSLGQDTGELFF | TGTGCCAGCAGCTTGGGACAAGACACCGGGGAGCTGTTTTTT
TRBJ2-5 | TRBV30 | . | . | 14 | CAWRGMSSGETQYF | TGTGCCTGGAGAGGCATGTCATCCGGGGAGACCCAGTACTTC
TRBJ1-5 | TRBV2 | . | once | 10 | CASRGRALNF | TGTGCCAGCAGGGGCAGGGCCCTGAATTTT
TRBJ1-2 | TRBV28 | . | . | 11 | CASRFKDGYTF | TGTGCCAGCCGGTTCAAGGATGGCTACACCTTC
TRBJ1-2 | TRBV3-1/TRBV3-2 | TRBD1 | . | 20 | CASSQEIPGQGAWANYGYTF | TGTGCCAGCAGCCAAGAAATCCCGGGACAGGGAGCCTGGGCTAACTATGGCTACACCTTC
TRBJ1-1 | TRBV6-6 | . | . | 13 | CASRQGAGTEAFF | TGTGCCAGCAGACAGGGTGCGGGCACTGAAGCTTTCTTT
TRBJ1-1 | TRBV29-1 | . | . | 13 | CSVGGALNTEAFF | TGCTCTGTAGGGGGGGCTCTGAACACTGAAGCTTTCTTT
TRBJ1-1 | TRBV5-1 | TRBD1 | . | 18 | CASSGTGEILTMNTEAFF | TGCGCCAGCAGTGGGACAGGGGAAATTCTTACCATGAACACTGAAGCTTTCTTT
TRBJ1-3 | TRBV19 | . | . | 14 | CASKSTAAENTIYF | TGTGCCAGTAAGTCGACGGCAGCCGAAAACACCATATATTTT
TRBJ1-1 | TRBV5-1 | TRBD1 | . | 15 | CASSGTQGANTEAFF | TGCGCCAGCAGCGGAACACAGGGGGCTAACACTGAAGCTTTCTTT
TRBJ1-4 | TRBV20-1 | . | . | 11 | CSAETGEKLFF | TGCAGTGCAGAAACAGGGGAAAAACTGTTTTTT
TRBJ1-1 | TRBV6-1 | TRBD1 | . | 16 | CASSEFEGGAGTEAFF | TGTGCCAGCAGTGAATTCGAAGGGGGCGCAGGTACTGAAGCTTTCTTT
TRBJ2-7 | TRBV5-6 | TRBD1 | . | 14 | CASSLGTGNYEQYF | TGTGCCAGCAGCTTGGGGACAGGAAACTACGAGCAGTACTTC
TRBJ1-6 | TRBV2 | . | once | 16 | CASSGVSLNYNSPLHF | TGTGCCAGCAGTGGGGTCAGTCTTAATTATAATTCACCCCTCCACTTT
TRBJ1-1 | TRBV11-3 | TRBD1 | . | 15 | CASSLDTGANTEAFF | TGTGCCAGCAGCTTAGATACAGGGGCGAACACTGAAGCTTTCTTT
TRBJ2-1 | TRBV7-9 | TRBD2 | . | 17 | CASSLEVLAGPYNEQFF | TGTGCCAGCAGCTTAGAGGTCCTAGCGGGGCCCTACAATGAGCAGTTCTTC
TRBJ2-3 | TRBV6-1 | TRBD2 | once | 15 | CASSEGLAGRGTQYF | TGTGCCAGCAGTGAAGGGCTAGCGGGAAGAGGAACGCAGTATTTT
TRBJ1-2 | TRBV19 | . | . | 13 | CASNLGQPYGYTF | TGTGCCAGTAATTTGGGGCAGCCGTATGGCTACACCTTC
TRBJ2-1 | TRBV2 | TRBD2 | . | 19 | CASSSPTVTSGRGGNEQFF | TGTGCCAGCAGTTCCCCAACTGTGACTAGCGGGAGAGGGGGCAATGAGCAGTTCTTC
TRBJ1-1 | TRBV9 | . | . | 13 | CASSVYLMTEAFF | TGTGCCAGCAGCGTATATCTTATGACTGAAGCTTTCTTT
TRBJ2-1 | TRBV3-1/TRBV3-2 | TRBD2 | . | 15 | CASSPSGLGNNEQFF | TGTGCCAGCAGCCCATCGGGACTAGGCAACAATGAGCAGTTCTTC
TRBJ1-2 | TRBV5-6 | . | once | 14 | CASSLVGIDYGYTF | TGTGCCAGCAGCTTGGTGGGGATCGACTATGGCTACACCTTC
TRBJ2-1 | TRBV5-6 | . | . | 13 | CASSERLVNEQFF | TGTGCCAGCAGCGAAAGACTAGTCAATGAGCAGTTCTTC
TRBJ2-7 | TRBV6-5 | . | once | 14 | CASSYSRSAYEQYF | TGTGCCAGCAGTTACTCGAGAAGTGCCTACGAGCAGTACTTC
TRBJ2-4 | TRBV28 | TRBD1 | . | 15 | CASSPPGTGRNIQYF | TGTGCCAGCAGTCCGCCCGGGACAGGACGAAACATTCAGTACTTC
TRBJ2-1 | TRBV5-1 | . | . | 14 | CASSFGQGGGEQFF | TGCGCCAGCAGCTTCGGCCAGGGGGGAGGTGAGCAGTTCTTC
TRBJ2-7 | TRBV19 | . | . | 17 | CASSIGGGHRLTYEQYF | TGTGCCAGTAGTATAGGGGGGGGACATCGCCTAACCTACGAGCAGTACTTC
TRBJ2-1 | TRBV2 | TRBD1 | . | 17 | CASSAHPGTGGINEQFF | TGTGCCAGCAGCGCTCACCCCGGGACAGGGGGTATCAATGAGCAGTTCTTC
TRBJ1-2 | TRBV25-1 | . | . | 17 | CASSELHSTTGNYGYTF | TGTGCCAGCAGTGAATTACATTCCACGACGGGAAACTATGGCTACACCTTC
TRBJ1-1 | TRBV27 | . | . | 14 | CASNLGSGVTEAFF | TGTGCCAGCAATTTAGGGTCTGGGGTCACTGAAGCTTTCTTT
TRBJ2-7 | TRBV19 | TRBD1 | . | 17 | CASRKSLMGQDPYEQYF | TGTGCCAGTAGGAAATCGCTGATGGGACAGGATCCCTACGAGCAGTACTTC
TRBJ1-2 | TRBV19 | . | . | 15 | CASSTGDLLGYGYTF | TGTGCCAGTAGTACCGGGGACCTGTTAGGCTACGGCTACACCTTC